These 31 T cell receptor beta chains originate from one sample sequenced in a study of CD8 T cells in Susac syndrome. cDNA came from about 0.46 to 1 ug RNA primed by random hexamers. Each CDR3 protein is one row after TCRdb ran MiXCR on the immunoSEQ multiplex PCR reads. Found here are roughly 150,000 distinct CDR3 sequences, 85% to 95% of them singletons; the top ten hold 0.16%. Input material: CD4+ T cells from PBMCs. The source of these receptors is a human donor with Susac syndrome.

In DNA form, the CDR3 reads TGCAGCGGACAGGGGGCCCACGAGCAGTACTTC. Translated, it gives CSGQGAHEQYF. The chain is built from TRBV29-1 and TRBJ2-7; the match to TRBD1 covers 10 bases. Germline CDR1 SQVTM, CDR2 ANQGSEA. The CDR3 spans 11 residues. V gave up 7 bases and J gave up 5 bases; unmatched junction bases: 2.

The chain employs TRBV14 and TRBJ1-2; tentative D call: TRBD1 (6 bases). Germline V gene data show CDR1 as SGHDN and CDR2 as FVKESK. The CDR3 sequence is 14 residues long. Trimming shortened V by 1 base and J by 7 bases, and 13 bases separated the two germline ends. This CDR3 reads CASSQARGAVGYTF. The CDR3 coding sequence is TGTGCCAGCAGCCAAGCTCGGGGGGCGGTTGGCTACACCTTC. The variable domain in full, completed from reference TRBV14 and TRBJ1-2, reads EAGVTQFPSHSVIEKGQTVTLRCDPISGHDNLYWYRRVMGKEIKFLLHFVKESKQDESGMPNNRFLAERTGGTYSTLKVQPAELEDSGVYFCASSQARGAVGYTFGSGTRLTVV.

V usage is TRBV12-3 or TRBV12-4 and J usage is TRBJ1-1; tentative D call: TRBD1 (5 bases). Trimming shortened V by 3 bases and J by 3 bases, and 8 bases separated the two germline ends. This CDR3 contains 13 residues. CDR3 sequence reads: CASSLGRDTEAFF. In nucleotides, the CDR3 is TGTGCCAGCAGTTTGGGGCGGGACACTGAAGCTTTCTTT.

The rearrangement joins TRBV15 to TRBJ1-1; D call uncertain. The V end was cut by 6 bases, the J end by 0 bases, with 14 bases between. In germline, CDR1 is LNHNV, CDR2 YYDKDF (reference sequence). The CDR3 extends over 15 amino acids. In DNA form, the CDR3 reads TGTGCCACCAGGGACCACAAGGGTTTGAACACTGAAGCTTTCTTT. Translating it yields CATRDHKGLNTEAFF.

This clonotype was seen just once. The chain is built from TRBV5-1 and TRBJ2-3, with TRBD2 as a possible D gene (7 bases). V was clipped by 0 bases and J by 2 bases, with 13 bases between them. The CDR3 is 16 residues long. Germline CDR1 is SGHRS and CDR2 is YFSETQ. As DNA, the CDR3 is TGCGCCAGCAGCTTGGAGTTGGGGGGGGCCACAGATACGCAGTATTTT. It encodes CASSLELGGATDTQYF. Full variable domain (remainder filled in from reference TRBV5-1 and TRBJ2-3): KAGVTQTPRYLIKTRGQQVTLSCSPISGHRSVSWYQQTPGQGLQFLFEYFSETQRNKGNFPGRFSGRQFSNSRSEMNVSTLELGDSALYLCASSLELGGATDTQYFGPGTRLTVL.

For the CDR3, the DNA is TGCAGTGCTAGCAGGGGGGTCTCCTACGAGCAGTACTTC. It yields the protein CSASRGVSYEQYF. This chain uses TRBV20-1 with TRBJ2-7, with D possibly TRBD1 on 7 matching bases. The CDR3 runs to 13 residues. Trimming took 3 bases from V and 0 from J, leaving 9 bases between them. CDR1 is DFQATT and CDR2 is SNEGSKA in the germline V gene (reference sequence).

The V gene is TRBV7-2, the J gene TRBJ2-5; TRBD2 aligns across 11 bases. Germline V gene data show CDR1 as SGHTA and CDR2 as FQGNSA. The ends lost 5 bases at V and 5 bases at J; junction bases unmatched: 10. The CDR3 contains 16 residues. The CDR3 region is CASSPQTSGETETQYF. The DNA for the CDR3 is TGTGCCAGCAGCCCCCAGACTAGCGGGGAGACGGAGACCCAGTACTTC.

The CDR3 nucleotides are TGTGCCAGCAGTACTCAACCAACCGGGGAGCTGTTTTTT. Residues: CASSTQPTGELFF. The chain links TRBV6-4 to TRBJ2-2; no reliable D call. Germline CDR1 MRHNA, CDR2 SNTAGT. This CDR3 comprises 13 residues. V shed 5 bases and J shed 5 bases, with 9 bases lying between them.

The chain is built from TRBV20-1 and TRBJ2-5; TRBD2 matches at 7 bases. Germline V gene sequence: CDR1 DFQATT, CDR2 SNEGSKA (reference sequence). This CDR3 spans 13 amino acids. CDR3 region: CSARDYKKETQYF. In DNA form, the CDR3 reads TGCAGCGCCCGGGACTATAAAAAAGAGACCCAGTACTTC.

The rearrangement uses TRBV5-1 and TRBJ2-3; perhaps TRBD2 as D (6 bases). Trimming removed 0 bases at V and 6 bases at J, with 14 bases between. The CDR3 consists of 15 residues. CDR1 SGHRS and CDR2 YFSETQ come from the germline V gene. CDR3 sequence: CASSLDGRDSDTQYF. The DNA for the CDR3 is TGCGCCAGCAGCTTGGATGGGCGGGATAGCGATACGCAGTATTTT. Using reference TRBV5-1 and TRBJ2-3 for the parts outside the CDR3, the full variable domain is KAGVTQTPRYLIKTRGQQVTLSCSPISGHRSVSWYQQTPGQGLQFLFEYFSETQRNKGNFPGRFSGRQFSNSRSEMNVSTLELGDSALYLCASSLDGRDSDTQYFGPGTRLTVL.

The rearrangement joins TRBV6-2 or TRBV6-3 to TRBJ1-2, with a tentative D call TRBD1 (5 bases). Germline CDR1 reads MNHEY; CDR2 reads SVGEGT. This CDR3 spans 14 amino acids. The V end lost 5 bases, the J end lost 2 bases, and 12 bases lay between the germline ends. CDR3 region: CASSQGLQNYGYTF. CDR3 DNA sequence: TGTGCCAGCAGTCAGGGCCTCCAAAACTATGGCTACACCTTC.

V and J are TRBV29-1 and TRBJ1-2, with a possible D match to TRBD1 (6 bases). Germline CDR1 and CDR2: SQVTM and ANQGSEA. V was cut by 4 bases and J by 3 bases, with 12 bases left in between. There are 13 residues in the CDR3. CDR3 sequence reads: CSVGGGADYGYTF. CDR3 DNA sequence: TGCAGCGTTGGAGGGGGGGCGGACTATGGCTACACCTTC.

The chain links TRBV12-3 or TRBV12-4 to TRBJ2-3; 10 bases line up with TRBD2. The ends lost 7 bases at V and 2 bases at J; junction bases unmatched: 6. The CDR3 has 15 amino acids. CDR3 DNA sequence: TGTGCCAGCACCCCGACTAGCGGGTCCACAGATACGCAGTATTTT. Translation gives CASTPTSGSTDTQYF.

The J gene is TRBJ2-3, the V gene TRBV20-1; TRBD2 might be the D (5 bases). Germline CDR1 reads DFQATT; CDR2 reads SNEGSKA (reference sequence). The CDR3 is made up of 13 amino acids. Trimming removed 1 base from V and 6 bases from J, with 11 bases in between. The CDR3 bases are TGCAGTGCTAGAGCCGGCGGGTGGGATACGCAGTATTTT. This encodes CSARAGGWDTQYF.

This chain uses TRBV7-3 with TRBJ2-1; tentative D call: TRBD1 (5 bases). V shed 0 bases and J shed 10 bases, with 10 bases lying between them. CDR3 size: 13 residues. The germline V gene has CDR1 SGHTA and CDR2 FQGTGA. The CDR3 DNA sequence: TGTGCCAGCAGCTTAACCTCCCCAGGGGAGCAGTTCTTC. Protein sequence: CASSLTSPGEQFF.

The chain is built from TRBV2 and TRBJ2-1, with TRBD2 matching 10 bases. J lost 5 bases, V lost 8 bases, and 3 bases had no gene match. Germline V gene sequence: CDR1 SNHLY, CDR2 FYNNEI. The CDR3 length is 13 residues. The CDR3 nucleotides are TGTGCCAGCCAGCGGGGGGGGAACAATGAGCAGTTCTTC. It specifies CASQRGGNNEQFF.

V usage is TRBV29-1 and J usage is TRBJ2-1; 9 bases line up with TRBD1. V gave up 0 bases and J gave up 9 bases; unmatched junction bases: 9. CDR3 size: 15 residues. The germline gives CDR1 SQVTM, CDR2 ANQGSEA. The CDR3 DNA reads TGCAGCGTTGAAGAGGGACAGGGCTCCTTTGTTGAGCAGTTCTTC. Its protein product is CSVEEGQGSFVEQFF.

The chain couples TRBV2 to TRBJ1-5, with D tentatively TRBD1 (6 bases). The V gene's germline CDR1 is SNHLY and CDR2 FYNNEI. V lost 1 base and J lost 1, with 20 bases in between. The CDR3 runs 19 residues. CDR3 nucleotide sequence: TGTGCCAGCAGTGAAGTGAGGCCAGGGGAATGGAAAAGCAATCAGCCCCAGCATTTT. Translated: CASSEVRPGEWKSNQPQHF.

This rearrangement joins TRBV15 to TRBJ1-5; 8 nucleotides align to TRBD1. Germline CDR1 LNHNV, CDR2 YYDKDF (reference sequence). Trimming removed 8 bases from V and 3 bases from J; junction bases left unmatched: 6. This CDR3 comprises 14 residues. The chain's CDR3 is CATDRGESNQPQHF. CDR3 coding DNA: TGTGCCACCGACAGGGGTGAGTCCAATCAGCCCCAGCATTTT.

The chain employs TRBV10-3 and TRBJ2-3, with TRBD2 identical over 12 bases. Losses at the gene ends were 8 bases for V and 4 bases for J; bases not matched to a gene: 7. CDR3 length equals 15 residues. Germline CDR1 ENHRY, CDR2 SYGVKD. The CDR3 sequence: CAIGSSGGAADTQYF. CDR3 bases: TGTGCCATCGGGTCTAGCGGGGGGGCCGCAGATACGCAGTATTTT.

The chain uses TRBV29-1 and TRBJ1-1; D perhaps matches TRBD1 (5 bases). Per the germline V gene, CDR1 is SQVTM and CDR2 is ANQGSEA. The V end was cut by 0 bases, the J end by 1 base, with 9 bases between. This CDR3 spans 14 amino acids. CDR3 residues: CSVEDGGANTEAFF. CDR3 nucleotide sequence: TGCAGCGTTGAAGATGGGGGTGCGAACACTGAAGCTTTCTTT.

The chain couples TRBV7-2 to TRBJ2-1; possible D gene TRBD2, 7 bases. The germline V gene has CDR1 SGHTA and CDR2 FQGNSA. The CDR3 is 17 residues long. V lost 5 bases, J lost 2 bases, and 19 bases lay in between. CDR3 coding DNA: TGTGCCAGCAGCCAAAAGCCGGGGGGCCTCACCTACAATGAGCAGTTCTTC. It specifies CASSQKPGGLTYNEQFF. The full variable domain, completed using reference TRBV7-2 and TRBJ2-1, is GAGVSQSPSNKVTEKGKDVELRCDPISGHTALYWYRQSLGQGLEFLIYFQGNSAPDKSGLPSDRFSAERTGGSVSTLTIQRTQQEDSAVYLCASSQKPGGLTYNEQFFGPGTRLTVL.

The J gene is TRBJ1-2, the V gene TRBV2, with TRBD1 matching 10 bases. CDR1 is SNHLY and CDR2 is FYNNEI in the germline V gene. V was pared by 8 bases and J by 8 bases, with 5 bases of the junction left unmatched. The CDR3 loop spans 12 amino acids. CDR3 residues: CASAGTGDGYTF. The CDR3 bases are TGTGCCAGCGCCGGGACAGGGGACGGCTACACCTTC.

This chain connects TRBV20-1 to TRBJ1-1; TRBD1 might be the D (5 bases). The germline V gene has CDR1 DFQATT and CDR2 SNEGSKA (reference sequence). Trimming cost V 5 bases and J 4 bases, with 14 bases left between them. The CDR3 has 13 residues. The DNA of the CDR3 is TGCAGTGCTGGAAAAATCGGGGGCACTGAAGCTTTCTTT. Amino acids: CSAGKIGGTEAFF.

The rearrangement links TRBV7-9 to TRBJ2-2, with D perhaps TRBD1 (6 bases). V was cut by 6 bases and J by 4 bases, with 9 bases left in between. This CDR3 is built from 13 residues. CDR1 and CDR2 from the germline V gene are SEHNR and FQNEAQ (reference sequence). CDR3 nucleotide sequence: TGTGCCAGCAGACAGGGCGCCACCGGGGAGCTGTTTTTT. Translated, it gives CASRQGATGELFF.

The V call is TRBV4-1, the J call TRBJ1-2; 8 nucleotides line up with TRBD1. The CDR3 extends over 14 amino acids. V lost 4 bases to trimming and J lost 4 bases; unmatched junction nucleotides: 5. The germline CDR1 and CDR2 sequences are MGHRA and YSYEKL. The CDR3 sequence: CASSPTTGAYGYTF. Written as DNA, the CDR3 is TGCGCCAGCAGCCCCACGACAGGGGCCTATGGCTACACCTTC.

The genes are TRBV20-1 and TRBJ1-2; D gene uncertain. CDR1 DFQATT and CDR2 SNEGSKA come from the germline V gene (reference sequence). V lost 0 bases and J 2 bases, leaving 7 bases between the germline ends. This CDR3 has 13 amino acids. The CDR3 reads CSARDQLNYGYTF. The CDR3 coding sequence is TGCAGTGCTAGAGATCAACTGAACTATGGCTACACCTTC.

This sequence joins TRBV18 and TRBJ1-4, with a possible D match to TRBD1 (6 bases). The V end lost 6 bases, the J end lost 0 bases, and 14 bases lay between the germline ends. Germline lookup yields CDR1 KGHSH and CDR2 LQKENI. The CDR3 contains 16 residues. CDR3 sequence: CASSPGGLTTNEKLFF. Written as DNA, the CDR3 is TGTGCCAGCTCCCCCGGGGGCCTCACAACTAATGAAAAACTGTTTTTT.

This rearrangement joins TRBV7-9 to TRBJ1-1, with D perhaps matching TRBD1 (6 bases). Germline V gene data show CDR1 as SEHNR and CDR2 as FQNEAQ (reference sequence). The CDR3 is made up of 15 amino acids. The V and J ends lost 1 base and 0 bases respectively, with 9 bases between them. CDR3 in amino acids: CASSLEGQLNTEAFF. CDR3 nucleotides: TGTGCCAGCAGCTTAGAAGGACAGCTGAACACTGAAGCTTTCTTT.

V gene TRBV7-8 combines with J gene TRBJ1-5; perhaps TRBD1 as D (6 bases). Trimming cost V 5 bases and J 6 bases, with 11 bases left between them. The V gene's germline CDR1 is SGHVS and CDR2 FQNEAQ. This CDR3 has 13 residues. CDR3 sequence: CASSGRTVQPQHF. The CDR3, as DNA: TGTGCCAGCAGCGGCAGGACAGTTCAGCCCCAGCATTTT.

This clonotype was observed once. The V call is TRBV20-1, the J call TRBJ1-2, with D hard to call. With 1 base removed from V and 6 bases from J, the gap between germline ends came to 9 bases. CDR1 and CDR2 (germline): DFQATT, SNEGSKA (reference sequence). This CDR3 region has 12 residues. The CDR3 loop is CSARAEAHGYTF. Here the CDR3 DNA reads TGCAGTGCTAGAGCCGAGGCACATGGCTACACCTTC.